Shown below are 18 T cell receptor beta chains from a single sample sequenced in a study of blood T cell repertoires in COVID-19. Assay: immunoSEQ multiplex PCR; the TCRdb copy retains only in-frame clones and omits some. Of about 240,000 clones listed, roughly 90% are singletons. What was sequenced was PBMCs or T cells enriched from blood (not recorded which). The receptors were sampled from a woman in her 30s who had recovered from COVID-19.

The chain uses TRBV4-3 and TRBJ1-1; 11 nucleotides match TRBD1. This CDR3 region has 15 residues. V shed 4 bases, J shed 6 bases, and the junction held 7 bases outside the gene matches. Germline-derived CDR1 and CDR2 are LGHNA and YSLEER. The CDR3 sequence: CASSLRTGGVSEAFF. The CDR3 DNA follows: TGCGCCAGCAGCCTCCGGACAGGGGGCGTATCTGAAGCTTTCTTT.

This chain joins TRBV5-1 and TRBJ1-2; 7 nucleotides align to TRBD1. After removal of 3 bases from V and 4 bases from J, the junction contained 6 bases not matched to a gene. CDR3 length equals 14 residues. Germline loops: CDR1 SGHRS, CDR2 YFSETQ. The CDR3, as DNA: TGCGCCAGCAGCTCGGAGGGGGCGGGCTATGGCTACACCTTC. Protein product: CASSSEGAGYGYTF.

This chain uses TRBV7-8 with TRBJ2-1; D possibly corresponds to TRBD2 (6 bases). V shed 2 bases and J shed 2 bases, with 10 bases lying between them. Germline-derived CDR1 and CDR2 are SGHVS and FQNEAQ. The CDR3 has 15 amino acids. CDR3: CASSLKRTTYNEQFF. In nucleotides, the CDR3 is TGTGCCAGCAGCTTAAAGCGGACTACCTACAATGAGCAGTTCTTC.

The V call is TRBV6-1, the J call TRBJ1-2; D uncertain. The CDR3 spans 16 residues. Looked up from germline, CDR1 is MNHNS and CDR2 is SASEGT. Trimming shortened V by 2 bases and J by 1 base, and 14 bases separated the two germline ends. The CDR3 protein is CASSEKATAINYGYTF. The CDR3 DNA is TGTGCCAGCAGTGAAAAGGCCACAGCCATTAACTATGGCTACACCTTC.

This sequence joins TRBV20-1 and TRBJ1-6; D uncertain. CDR3 size: 16 residues. V lost 3 bases and J 9 bases, leaving 21 bases between the germline ends. The V gene's germline CDR1 is DFQATT and CDR2 SNEGSKA (reference sequence). Written as DNA, the CDR3 is TGCAGTGCTAGTAAGCGTGGGTCTCTCGAGGTTTCACCCCTCCACTTT. As protein: CSASKRGSLEVSPLHF.

This chain uses TRBV28 with TRBJ1-1; tentative D call: TRBD1 (5 bases). V dropped 3 bases and J dropped 0 bases, with 11 bases sitting between them. This CDR3 is built from 15 residues. Germline CDR1 is MDHEN and CDR2 is SYDVKM. The CDR3 protein is CASSFGGTLNTEAFF. Here the CDR3 DNA reads TGTGCCAGCAGTTTCGGAGGGACGCTGAACACTGAAGCTTTCTTT.

The J gene is TRBJ2-3, the V gene TRBV7-3, with 9 bases matching TRBD2. This CDR3 has 17 residues. The V gene end was trimmed by 5 bases and the J gene end by 0 bases; junction bases not matched to a gene: 9. Per germline, CDR1 SGHTA and CDR2 FQGTGA. The chain's CDR3 is CASSPRRREGSTDTQYF. In DNA form, the CDR3 reads TGTGCCAGCAGCCCCCGGAGGCGGGAGGGGAGCACAGATACGCAGTATTTT.

The chain uses TRBV5-8 and TRBJ2-7; TRBD2 aligns across 9 bases. Losses at the gene ends were 2 bases for V and 3 bases for J; bases not matched to a gene: 6. Germline V gene sequence: CDR1 SGHTS, CDR2 YDEGEE. The CDR3 extends over 15 amino acids. The CDR3 nucleotides read TGTGCCAGCAGCTTTTGGCGGGAGGGCCTCTACGAGCAGTACTTC. Protein: CASSFWREGLYEQYF. Looking up the rest from reference TRBV5-8 and TRBJ2-7 gives the full variable domain: EAGVTQSPTHLIKTRGQQATLRCSPISGHTSVYWYQQALGLGLQFLLWYDEGEERNRGNFPPRFSGRQFPNYSSELNVNALELEDSALYLCASSFWREGLYEQYFGPGTRLTVT.

The chain joins TRBV19 to TRBJ2-2, with 8 bases aligning to TRBD2. The V and J ends lost 5 bases and 7 bases, in that order; junction bases with no gene match: 15. CDR3 length: 17 residues. CDR1 is LNHDA and CDR2 is SQIVND in the germline V gene (reference sequence). DNA for the CDR3: TGTGCCAGTAGTTCCTTGGGGCTAGCGGGCGTCGGCGGGGAGCTGTTTTTT. The encoded protein is CASSSLGLAGVGGELFF.

This clone was counted a single time. The V call is TRBV15, the J call TRBJ1-2; TRBD1 matches at 8 bases. The V gene end was trimmed by 0 bases and the J gene end by 4 bases; junction bases not matched to a gene: 10. This CDR3 comprises 17 residues. Germline V gene data show CDR1 as LNHNV and CDR2 as YYDKDF (reference sequence). In DNA, the CDR3 is TGTGCCACCAGCAGAGATGGGGTGACAGGGGCCCCCTATGGCTACACCTTC. It encodes CATSRDGVTGAPYGYTF.

For the CDR3, the DNA is TGTGCCAGCAGTTTATTATCCGACACCGGGGAGCTGTTTTTT. Translation gives CASSLLSDTGELFF. This chain links TRBV28 with TRBJ2-2; D call uncertain. The germline gives CDR1 MDHEN, CDR2 SYDVKM. This CDR3 is 14 amino acids long. Between the trimmed V and J ends, which lost 1 base and 3 bases, there was a span of 6 bases. The full variable domain, in which reference TRBV28 and TRBJ2-2 provide the parts outside the CDR3, is DVKVTQSSRYLVKRTGEKVFLECVQDMDHENMFWYRQDPGLGLRLIYFSYDVKMKEKGDIPEGYSVSREKKERFSLILESASTNQTSMYLCASSLLSDTGELFFGEGSRLTVL.

V and J are TRBV11-2 and TRBJ1-4; a possible D gene is TRBD1 (5 bases). The germline V gene encodes CDR1 SGHAT and CDR2 FQNNGV. The CDR3 spans 15 residues. Deletions cut 0 bases from V and 3 bases from J, with 8 bases between. In DNA form, the CDR3 reads TGTGCCAGCAGCTTAGAGGGGCAACCTAATGAAAAACTGTTTTTT. Protein sequence: CASSLEGQPNEKLFF.

The gene calls are TRBV6-2 or TRBV6-3 and TRBJ1-3, with 7 bases fitting TRBD1. The CDR3 is 13 residues long. After removal of 6 bases from V and 7 bases from J, the junction contained 6 bases not matched to a gene. Germline CDR1 is MNHEY and CDR2 is SVGEGT. The CDR3 bases are TGTGCCAGCAGCCTGACAGGGAGGAACACCATATATTTT. This codes for CASSLTGRNTIYF.

The chain is built from TRBV28 and TRBJ1-1; no clear D gene. The CDR3 has 11 residues. The germline V and J ends were trimmed by 8 bases and 11 bases, with 15 bases remaining between them. Germline assignment: CDR1 MDHEN and CDR2 SYDVKM. In DNA form, the CDR3 reads TGTGCCAGCCTACGGGTGGGAGAGGCTTTCTTT. Protein product: CASLRVGEAFF.

To note about this clone: A junction end diverges from the germline sequence, so it may reflect a read error. The V call is TRBV6-4, the J call TRBJ2-1; D remains unclear. CDR1 is MRHNA, CDR2 SNTAGT, per germline. The CDR3 length is 12 residues. CDR3 in amino acids: CASSDSYSEQFF. The CDR3 DNA sequence: TGTGCCAGCAGTGACTCGTACAGTGAGCAGTTCTTC.

The chain recombines TRBV7-2 with TRBJ1-1; the match to TRBD1 covers 9 bases. Germline V gives CDR1 SGHTA, CDR2 FQGNSA. V was clipped by 4 bases and J by 4 bases; unmatched bases: 7. The CDR3 consists of 15 residues. The CDR3 here is CASSSYRGQGTEAFF. CDR3 bases: TGTGCCAGCAGCTCCTACAGGGGGCAAGGCACTGAAGCTTTCTTT.

The V and J genes are TRBV28 and TRBJ2-1, with 7 bases aligning to TRBD2. The germline gives CDR1 MDHEN, CDR2 SYDVKM. The V gene end was trimmed by 5 bases and the J gene end by 2 bases; junction bases not matched to a gene: 9. The CDR3 runs to 16 residues. The CDR3 spells CASSTGLEQPYNEQFF. In DNA form, the CDR3 reads TGTGCCAGCAGTACCGGACTAGAGCAGCCCTACAATGAGCAGTTCTTC.

The chain combines TRBV19 with TRBJ1-1; D perhaps matches TRBD1 (5 bases). The CDR3 spans 13 residues. V was clipped by 6 bases and J by 1 base, with 9 bases between them. Germline V gives CDR1 LNHDA, CDR2 SQIVND (reference sequence). The CDR3 loop is CASRDTGNTEAFF. Here the CDR3 DNA reads TGTGCCAGTAGGGACACAGGGAACACTGAAGCTTTCTTT.